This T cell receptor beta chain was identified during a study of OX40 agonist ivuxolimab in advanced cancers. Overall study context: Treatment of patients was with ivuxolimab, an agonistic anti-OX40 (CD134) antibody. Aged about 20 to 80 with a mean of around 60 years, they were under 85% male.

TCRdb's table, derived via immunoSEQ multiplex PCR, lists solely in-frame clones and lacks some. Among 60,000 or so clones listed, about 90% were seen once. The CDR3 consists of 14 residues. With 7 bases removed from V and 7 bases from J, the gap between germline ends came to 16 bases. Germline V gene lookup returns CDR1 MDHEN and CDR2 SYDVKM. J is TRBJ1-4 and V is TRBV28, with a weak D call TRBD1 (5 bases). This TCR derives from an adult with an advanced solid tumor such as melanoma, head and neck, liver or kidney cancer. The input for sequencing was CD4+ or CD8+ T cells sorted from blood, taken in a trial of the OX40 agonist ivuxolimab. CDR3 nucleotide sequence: TGTGCCAGCACAACCGGGACCTCCCTTGAAAAACTGTTTTTT. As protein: CASTTGTSLEKLFF.